One and the same sample provided the 25 T cell receptor beta chains below, sequenced in a study of control samples from healthy donors and cancer patients. TCRdb keeps only in-frame clones here, not all; method: immunoSEQ multiplex PCR. The sample consists of 150,000 or so clones, about 93% of them appearing once. The source material was blood. These receptor sequences come from a man aged 50 to 60 in good health.

The V and J genes are TRBV7-3 and TRBJ2-7; no firm D call. Germline assignment: CDR1 SGHTA and CDR2 FQGTGA. V was shortened by 2 bases and J by 5 bases, with 16 bases between the two germline ends. CDR3 length: 15 residues. The chain's CDR3 is CASSLSRASVNEQYF. CDR3 coding DNA: TGTGCCAGCAGCTTATCTAGGGCTAGTGTCAACGAGCAGTACTTC.

The chain couples TRBV29-1 to TRBJ2-1; D gene ambiguous. V lost 4 bases to trimming and J lost 8 bases, with 15 bases between them. Germline V gene data show CDR1 as SQVTM and CDR2 as ANQGSEA. CDR3 length: 13 amino acids. The CDR3: CSVGPYSLYEQFF. Here the CDR3 DNA reads TGCAGCGTTGGGCCATATAGCTTATATGAGCAGTTCTTC.

The chain uses TRBV19 and TRBJ1-4, with D possibly being TRBD1 (6 bases). Germline CDR1 LNHDA, CDR2 SQIVND (reference sequence). Trimming took off 3 bases at V and 8 bases at J, with 13 bases between the two ends. The CDR3 loop spans 14 amino acids. CDR3 nucleotides: TGTGCCAGTAGTATCAGGGGCGCCGGGGAAAAACTGTTTTTT. Amino acids: CASSIRGAGEKLFF.

This clone has more than one count but fewer than ten. The CDR3 DNA reads TGTGCCAGCAGTGGACGGATCCAAGAGACCCAGTACTTC. It encodes CASSGRIQETQYF. The rearrangement uses TRBV21-1 and TRBJ2-5. TRBV21-1 is designated a pseudogene. This CDR3 has 13 amino acids.

In its sample, this clone was seen a few times. The chain couples TRBV20-1 to TRBJ2-1; D gene unclear. The V end lost 5 bases, the J end lost 9 bases, and 5 bases lay between the germline ends. This CDR3 region has 9 residues. Germline assignment: CDR1 DFQATT and CDR2 SNEGSKA (reference sequence). The chain's CDR3 is CSAGVEQFF. The CDR3 DNA reads as TGCAGTGCTGGGGTTGAGCAGTTCTTC.

The V call is TRBV10-2, the J call TRBJ1-6; D perhaps matches TRBD1 (5 bases). V lost 4 bases, J lost 9 bases, and 16 bases lay in between. Germline CDR1 WSHSY, CDR2 SAAADI. This CDR3 comprises 15 residues. The CDR3 DNA reads TGCGCCAGCAGTGTAGGGACGGGGGATACTTCACCCCTCCACTTT. Protein: CASSVGTGDTSPLHF.

V is TRBV15 and J is TRBJ1-1, with a possible D match to TRBD1 (6 bases). V was clipped by 1 base and J by 2 bases, with 8 bases between them. CDR1 LNHNV and CDR2 YYDKDF come from the germline V gene (reference sequence). This CDR3 region has 14 residues. CDR3 in amino acids: CATSRAGANTEAFF. In DNA, the CDR3 is TGTGCCACCAGCAGAGCGGGGGCTAACACTGAAGCTTTCTTT.

This clone was counted only a few times. The gene calls are TRBV27 and TRBJ1-1; D perhaps matches TRBD1 (5 bases). Trimming shortened V by 0 bases and J by 10 bases, and 27 bases separated the two germline ends. This CDR3 is built from 18 residues. Looked up from germline, CDR1 is MNHEY and CDR2 is SMNVEV (reference sequence). The CDR3 DNA is TGTGCCAGCAGTTTATCGACCTCCCCGGGACGGAGAGGCGGTGGAGCTTTCTTT. Residues: CASSLSTSPGRRGGGAFF.

The chain carries TRBV10-3 and TRBJ2-7; D possibly matches TRBD1 or TRBD2 (5 bases each). Trimming removed 6 bases from V and 4 bases from J, with 25 bases in between. Germline V CDR1 and CDR2: ENHRY, SYGVKD. The CDR3 has 17 amino acids. CDR3 sequence (DNA): TGTGCCATCAGCCCCGGGGACGGCAGAAATAATGGATACGAGCAGTACTTC. The encoded protein is CAISPGDGRNNGYEQYF.

The gene calls are TRBV6-1 and TRBJ1-2, with a weak D call TRBD1 (5 bases). The CDR3 totals 15 residues. CDR1 and CDR2 from the germline V gene are MNHNS and SASEGT. Trimming pared 2 bases from V and 3 bases from J, leaving 13 bases between. CDR3 DNA: TGTGCCAGCAGTGAAAGTTTCGGGGACTACTATGGCTACACCTTC. It is translated as CASSESFGDYYGYTF.

J is TRBJ1-4 and V is TRBV6-5; a weak D match, TRBD1 (6 bases). V shed 7 bases and J shed 2 bases, with 14 bases lying between them. Germline V gene sequence: CDR1 MNHEY, CDR2 SVGAGI. This CDR3 has 15 residues. The CDR3 DNA reads TGTGCCAGCACCTCAACAGGGAGCACTAATGAAAAACTGTTTTTT. Its translation is CASTSTGSTNEKLFF.

V and J are TRBV7-2 and TRBJ2-1; D not resolved. V gave up 1 base and J gave up 10 bases, with 8 bases separating them. This CDR3 is built from 12 residues. Looked up from germline, CDR1 is SGHTA and CDR2 is FQGNSA. The CDR3 protein is CASSLVLPEQFF. In nucleotides, the CDR3 is TGTGCCAGCAGCTTAGTTCTACCCGAGCAGTTCTTC.

In regard to this clone: In the same sample, other DNA sequences code for this CDR3. The chain joins TRBV5-1 to TRBJ2-5; 8 nucleotides line up with TRBD1. CDR1 SGHRS and CDR2 YFSETQ come from the germline V gene. After removal of 4 bases from V and 5 bases from J, the junction contained 4 bases not matched to a gene. The CDR3 runs to 13 residues. The CDR3 protein is CASSQGARETQYF. For the CDR3, the DNA is TGCGCCAGCAGCCAGGGGGCGCGGGAGACCCAGTACTTC.

The V gene is TRBV28, the J gene TRBJ1-2; D is perhaps TRBD1 (5 bases). The V gene lost 3 bases and the J gene lost 2 bases, with 10 bases spanning the gap. This CDR3 region has 14 residues. Per the germline V gene, CDR1 is MDHEN and CDR2 is SYDVKM. The DNA for the CDR3 is TGTGCCAGCAGTTTCGTGGGGCCGAACTATGGCTACACCTTC. This codes for CASSFVGPNYGYTF.

The rearrangement links TRBV4-2 to TRBJ2-1; TRBD1 might be the D (6 bases). CDR3 length: 12 amino acids. V was clipped by 8 bases and J by 4 bases, with 9 bases between them. In germline, CDR1 is LGHNA, CDR2 YNFKEQ. The chain's CDR3 is CASGTPYNEQFF. CDR3 coding DNA: TGTGCCAGCGGGACACCTTACAATGAGCAGTTCTTC.

This clone was seen just once. The V and J genes are TRBV10-3 and TRBJ1-1, with D tentatively TRBD1 (5 bases). Per germline, CDR1 ENHRY and CDR2 SYGVKD. The CDR3 length is 15 residues. V lost 3 bases and J lost 1, with 12 bases in between. CDR3 coding DNA: TGTGCCATCAGTGAAGGTGGGACGGGGAACACTGAAGCTTTCTTT. Protein sequence: CAISEGGTGNTEAFF.

J is TRBJ2-7 and V is TRBV6-5, with 7 bases lining up with TRBD1. Germline lookup yields CDR1 MNHEY and CDR2 SVGAGI. The junction had 2 bases not matched to a gene; V was cut back by 0 bases and J by 0 bases. The CDR3 length is 15 residues. CDR3 region: CASSYSRQGSYEQYF. As DNA, the CDR3 is TGTGCCAGCAGTTACTCGAGACAGGGCTCCTACGAGCAGTACTTC.

The genes are TRBV29-1 and TRBJ2-5; D is perhaps TRBD1 (6 bases). This CDR3 comprises 12 residues. Germline V CDR1 and CDR2: SQVTM, ANQGSEA. V was trimmed by 0 bases and J by 5 bases, leaving 7 bases between them. Written as DNA, the CDR3 is TGCAGCGTTGAAGACAGGGGTGAGACCCAGTACTTC. It translates to CSVEDRGETQYF.

The chain joins TRBV27 to TRBJ1-6; D remains ambiguous. The germline V gene has CDR1 MNHEY and CDR2 SMNVEV (reference sequence). With 0 bases removed from V and 6 bases from J, the gap between germline ends came to 0 bases. The CDR3 covers 12 residues. As DNA, the CDR3 is TGTGCCAGCAGTTTATCTAATTCACCCCTCCACTTT. It specifies CASSLSNSPLHF.

Notes on this clone: At one boundary the junction diverges from the germline segment, which might be a read error. The rearrangement uses TRBV7-7 and TRBJ2-7; 10 nucleotides align to TRBD1. The CDR3 is 13 amino acids. Per the germline V gene, CDR1 is SSHAT and CDR2 is FNYEAQ (reference sequence). The CDR3 nucleotides are TGTGCTAGCAGCCGGGACAGGGGCTACGAGCAGTACTTC. This translates into CASSRDRGYEQYF.

This chain links TRBV28 with TRBJ2-7; D is undetermined. This CDR3 comprises 15 residues. Trimming removed 2 bases from V and 2 bases from J, with 13 bases in between. Germline CDR1 reads MDHEN; CDR2 reads SYDVKM. The CDR3 region is CASSLKNSYPYEQYF. The CDR3 bases are TGTGCCAGCAGTTTAAAGAACAGCTATCCCTACGAGCAGTACTTC. Combining the CDR3 with reference TRBV28 and TRBJ2-7 gives the whole variable domain DVKVTQSSRYLVKRTGEKVFLECVQDMDHENMFWYRQDPGLGLRLIYFSYDVKMKEKGDIPEGYSVSREKKERFSLILESASTNQTSMYLCASSLKNSYPYEQYFGPGTRLTVT.

The V and J genes are TRBV28 and TRBJ2-2, with D perhaps TRBD2 (6 bases). Germline-derived CDR1 and CDR2 are MDHEN and SYDVKM. The CDR3 is 13 residues long. V lost 7 bases and J lost 0, with 6 bases in between. CDR3 DNA: TGTGCCAGCACTAGCGCGAACACCGGGGAGCTGTTTTTT. Residues: CASTSANTGELFF.

The chain recombines TRBV10-3 with TRBJ2-1; perhaps TRBD2 as D (7 bases). The CDR3 contains 13 residues. CDR1 and CDR2 (germline): ENHRY, SYGVKD. The CDR3 is CASSGDEGDEQFF. In DNA form, the CDR3 reads TGTGCTTCTAGCGGAGATGAGGGGGATGAGCAGTTCTTC.

This chain uses TRBV15 with TRBJ1-2; D is unresolved. Trimming pared 0 bases from V and 1 base from J, leaving 9 bases between. In germline, CDR1 is LNHNV, CDR2 YYDKDF (reference sequence). This CDR3 region has 15 residues. CDR3 nucleotide sequence: TGTGCCACCAGCAGAGATCGAGAAGTTAACTATGGCTACACCTTC. This translates into CATSRDREVNYGYTF.

The gene calls are TRBV6-5 and TRBJ2-1, with a possible D match to TRBD2 (6 bases). The CDR3 loop spans 13 amino acids. Germline V lookup: CDR1 MNHEY, CDR2 SVGAGI. V shed 10 bases and J shed 8 bases, with 18 bases lying between them. CDR3 loop: CATLGGRRDEQFF. The CDR3 DNA follows: TGTGCCACCCTTGGGGGGAGGCGGGATGAGCAGTTCTTC.